The 25 T cell receptor beta chains presented below share a single source sample, sequenced in a study of PD-1 blockade in classical Hodgkin lymphoma. The data were produced by immunoSEQ multiplex PCR, yet TCRdb's version contains in-frame clones alone and is incomplete. This table has 110,000 or so clones, roughly 87% appearing once. Each of the patients experienced relapse following autologous stem cell transplantation, and their brentuximab vedotin exposure differed. Sequenced material: peripheral blood mononuclear cells (PBMCs), taken before the second cycle of nivolumab. These receptors originate from a human donor with classical Hodgkin lymphoma.

The genes are TRBV6-5 and TRBJ2-5; TRBD1 aligns across 9 bases. Looked up from germline, CDR1 is MNHEY and CDR2 is SVGAGI. With V trimmed by 6 bases and J by 5 bases, 7 bases remained unmatched. This CDR3 is 14 amino acids long. CDR3 bases: TGTGCCAGCAGGCCACAGGGGGCAGGGGAGACCCAGTACTTC. Protein: CASRPQGAGETQYF.

The chain links TRBV6-1 to TRBJ2-7, with 8 bases that match TRBD2. Trimming at V came to 6 bases and at J to 0 bases, leaving 13 bases not matched to a gene. Looked up from germline, CDR1 is MNHNS and CDR2 is SASEGT. The CDR3 has 17 amino acids. As DNA, the CDR3 is TGTGCCAGCAGCGAAAGCGGGGGAGGGTTGACCTCCTACGAGCAGTACTTC. It yields the protein CASSESGGGLTSYEQYF.

This clone was detected once. The chain recombines TRBV30 with TRBJ2-2; TRBD1 matches 7 bases. The CDR3 sequence is 15 residues long. Germline loops: CDR1 GTSNPN, CDR2 SVGIG (reference sequence). J gave up 2 bases and V 3 bases, and 6 bases lay outside the gene matches. Written as DNA, the CDR3 is TGTGCCTGGAGGAAGGGACAGCTTAACACCGGGGAGCTGTTTTTT. Protein product: CAWRKGQLNTGELFF.

V usage is TRBV12-2 and J usage is TRBJ2-3; TRBD1 was called by the table and not checked on the DNA. TRBV12-2 is reported as a pseudogene. The CDR3 is made up of 16 amino acids. The CDR3 is CASRLTVDRGGDTQYF. The CDR3 nucleotides read TGTGCAAGTCGCTTAACGGTCGACAGGGGCGGAGATACGCAGTATTTT.

This chain connects TRBV7-9 to TRBJ2-5; 13 positions match TRBD2. This CDR3 has 17 amino acids. Germline CDR1 and CDR2: SEHNR and FQNEAQ (reference sequence). With 3 bases clipped from V and 2 bases from J, the junction kept 6 bases outside the gene matches. The CDR3 protein is CASSFGLAGARQETQYF. The CDR3 DNA follows: TGTGCCAGCAGCTTTGGACTAGCGGGAGCCAGGCAAGAGACCCAGTACTTC.

The chain couples TRBV27 to TRBJ1-2; D possibly corresponds to TRBD1 (5 bases). The CDR3 is 17 residues long. V shed 4 bases and J shed 4 bases, with 22 bases lying between them. Per germline, CDR1 MNHEY and CDR2 SMNVEV (reference sequence). CDR3: CASSSRQIPLVSYGYTF. In DNA form, the CDR3 reads TGTGCCAGCAGTTCCCGACAGATACCTTTGGTGTCCTATGGCTACACCTTC.

V gene TRBV14 combines with J gene TRBJ2-6; perhaps TRBD1 as D (5 bases). V lost 2 bases, J lost 4 bases, and 12 bases lay in between. The CDR3 has 16 residues. The germline V gene encodes CDR1 SGHDN and CDR2 FVKESK. The CDR3 sequence is CASSQPGWSGANVLTF. CDR3 DNA sequence: TGTGCCAGCAGCCAACCAGGGTGGTCAGGGGCCAACGTCCTGACTTTC.

This chain links TRBV6-5 with TRBJ2-1, with D possibly matching TRBD2 (5 bases). CDR3 size: 10 residues. Germline V gene sequence: CDR1 MNHEY, CDR2 SVGAGI. Trimming took off 11 bases at V and 4 bases at J, with 6 bases between the two ends. This CDR3 is CAGGYNEQFF. Here the CDR3 DNA reads TGTGCCGGAGGTTACAATGAGCAGTTCTTC.

This clone was seen only a few times. The chain uses TRBV29-1 and TRBJ2-2; 8 bases fit TRBD1. The CDR3 extends over 14 amino acids. Losses at the gene ends were 6 bases for V and 6 bases for J; bases not matched to a gene: 9. In germline, CDR1 is SQVTM, CDR2 ANQGSEA. CDR3 bases: TGCAGCGTGGACGGGACAGGAGGGGCCGGGGAGCTGTTTTTT. The encoded protein is CSVDGTGGAGELFF.

For the CDR3, the DNA is TGTGCCAGCAGTTTCGGTAGCAAGGGTTTGCTGTTTTTT. This translates into CASSFGSKGLLFF. The chain recombines TRBV28 with TRBJ2-2; D not resolved. This CDR3 contains 13 residues. Per germline, CDR1 MDHEN and CDR2 SYDVKM. Trimming removed 3 bases at V and 13 bases at J, with 15 bases between.

The chain employs TRBV25-1 and TRBJ2-2; maybe TRBD1 (5 bases). Per germline, CDR1 MGHDK and CDR2 SYGVNS. The V gene lost 9 bases and the J gene lost 5 bases, with 13 bases spanning the gap. CDR3 length equals 13 residues. The CDR3 loop is CASLGHRTGELFF. The DNA for the CDR3 is TGTGCCAGTCTCGGACACAGAACCGGGGAGCTGTTTTTT.

Here the CDR3 DNA reads TGTGCCAGTAGTTTGAGGGGTTTACGTCAGCCCCAGCATTTT. This sequence encodes CASSLRGLRQPQHF. J is TRBJ1-5 and V is TRBV19, with a weak D call TRBD1 (5 bases). The CDR3 runs to 14 residues. Trimming cost V 5 bases and J 6 bases, with 14 bases left between them. Germline lookup yields CDR1 LNHDA and CDR2 SQIVND (reference sequence).

The V gene is TRBV30, the J gene TRBJ1-2, with unresolved D. The length of the CDR3 is 15 residues. The germline V gene encodes CDR1 GTSNPN and CDR2 SVGIG (reference sequence). Trimming pared 5 bases from V and 4 bases from J, leaving 20 bases between. The CDR3 DNA sequence: TGTGCCTGGGCCTCCGGACGGATCAAACTCTATGGCTACACCTTC. This encodes CAWASGRIKLYGYTF.

The chain is built from TRBV13 and TRBJ1-6, with no clear D. The germline gives CDR1 PRHDT, CDR2 FYEKMQ (reference sequence). The CDR3 runs 17 residues. V lost 5 bases and J lost 4, with 18 bases in between. In nucleotides, the CDR3 is TGTGCCAGCAGCCTCGACGGCGGTTGGCGTTATAATTCACCCCTCCACTTT. As protein: CASSLDGGWRYNSPLHF.

This rearrangement joins TRBV28 to TRBJ1-2, with D uncertain. CDR3 length: 12 amino acids. Deletions cut 3 bases from V and 4 bases from J, with 6 bases between. Germline-derived CDR1 and CDR2 are MDHEN and SYDVKM. The CDR3 DNA sequence: TGTGCCAGCAGTTTGAAGGGCTATGGCTACACCTTC. It yields the protein CASSLKGYGYTF.

The chain has TRBV7-9 and TRBJ1-3, with 9 bases matching TRBD1. From germline, CDR1 is SEHNR and CDR2 FQNEAQ (reference sequence). Unmatched junction bases numbered 9, after V lost 6 bases and J lost 6 bases. There are 15 residues in the CDR3. The CDR3 loop is CASRNTGGLENTIYF. CDR3 coding DNA: TGTGCCAGCAGAAATACAGGGGGCTTGGAAAACACCATATATTTT.

The rearrangement links TRBV5-4 to TRBJ2-5; 11 nucleotides align to TRBD2. The ends lost 4 bases at V and 0 bases at J; junction bases unmatched: 5. The CDR3 totals 16 residues. Germline V gene data show CDR1 as SGHNT and CDR2 as YYREEE (reference sequence). The CDR3 nucleotides are TGTGCCAGCAGCCAACCGGGACTAGCGGACCAAGAGACCCAGTACTTC. This encodes CASSQPGLADQETQYF.

The V call is TRBV27, the J call TRBJ1-1; no clear D. Trimming took off 5 bases at V and 4 bases at J, with 11 bases between the two ends. The CDR3 consists of 13 residues. Per germline, CDR1 MNHEY and CDR2 SMNVEV (reference sequence). The chain's CDR3 is CASSPDEGTEAFF. CDR3 coding DNA: TGTGCCAGCAGTCCCGACGAGGGCACTGAAGCTTTCTTT.

This clone was seen a single time. The sample carries other DNA sequences with the same CDR3. The rearrangement uses TRBV6-6 and TRBJ2-3; 12 nucleotides line up with TRBD2. Germline V gene lookup returns CDR1 MNHNY and CDR2 SVGAGI (reference sequence). This CDR3 spans 15 amino acids. V trimming: 5 bases; J trimming: 5 bases; junction bases outside the gene matches: 5. The CDR3 spells CASSPSGRAGDTQYF. The CDR3 DNA reads TGTGCCAGCAGTCCTAGCGGGAGGGCCGGAGATACGCAGTATTTT.

The chain combines TRBV7-6 with TRBJ1-1; 7 bases agree with TRBD1. With V trimmed by 5 bases and J by 4 bases, 4 bases remained unmatched. The germline V gene has CDR1 SGHVS and CDR2 FNYEAQ. This CDR3 is 13 amino acids long. The DNA of the CDR3 is TGTGCCAGCAGCCTACAGGGGAGCACTGAAGCTTTCTTT. The encoded protein is CASSLQGSTEAFF. The full variable domain, with the rest looked up from reference TRBV7-6 and TRBJ1-1, is GAGVSQSPRYKVTKRGQDVALRCDPISGHVSLYWYRQALGQGPEFLTYFNYEAQQDKSGLPNDRFSAERPEGSISTLTIQRTEQRDSAMYRCASSLQGSTEAFFGQGTRLTVV.

This chain connects TRBV27 to TRBJ2-7; D remains ambiguous. Germline V gives CDR1 MNHEY, CDR2 SMNVEV (reference sequence). The V end lost 6 bases, the J end lost 2 bases, and 14 bases lay between the germline ends. The CDR3 runs 14 residues. CDR3 region: CASSPSQVTYEQYF. The CDR3 bases are TGTGCCAGCAGCCCCTCCCAAGTTACCTACGAGCAGTACTTC.

In DNA, the CDR3 is TGTGCCAGCAGACCCGCAGGGCCTCGATACGAGCAGTACTTC. Translating gives CASRPAGPRYEQYF. The V gene is TRBV7-2, the J gene TRBJ2-7; the D gene is possibly TRBD1 (5 bases). Trimming cost V 6 bases and J 4 bases, with 16 bases left between them. The CDR3 has 14 residues. Per germline, CDR1 SGHTA and CDR2 FQGNSA.

V and J are TRBV18 and TRBJ2-3; D might be TRBD1 (6 bases). The CDR3 is 16 amino acids. Trimming removed 0 bases from V and 0 bases from J, with 10 bases in between. Germline V gene lookup returns CDR1 KGHSH and CDR2 LQKENI. The chain's CDR3 is CASSPPGQTSTDTQYF. CDR3 DNA: TGTGCCAGCTCACCACCAGGACAGACAAGCACAGATACGCAGTATTTT.

The rearrangement joins TRBV5-1 to TRBJ2-1; 10 bases fit TRBD2. Germline assignment: CDR1 SGHRS and CDR2 YFSETQ. The J segment lost 4 bases and the V segment lost 3 bases, leaving 7 bases of the junction unmatched. This CDR3 has 16 residues. For the CDR3, the DNA is TGCGCCAGCAGCTACATAGCGGGAGGAACATACAATGAGCAGTTCTTC. It encodes CASSYIAGGTYNEQFF.

This chain connects TRBV7-2 to TRBJ2-5, with D tentatively TRBD1 or TRBD2 (5 bases each). CDR1 SGHTA and CDR2 FQGNSA come from the germline V gene. Trimming took off 5 bases at V and 4 bases at J, with 20 bases between the two ends. This CDR3 spans 16 amino acids. The CDR3 sequence: CASSQGPGVVGETQYF. The CDR3 DNA reads TGTGCCAGCAGCCAGGGACCGGGTGTAGTGGGAGAGACCCAGTACTTC.